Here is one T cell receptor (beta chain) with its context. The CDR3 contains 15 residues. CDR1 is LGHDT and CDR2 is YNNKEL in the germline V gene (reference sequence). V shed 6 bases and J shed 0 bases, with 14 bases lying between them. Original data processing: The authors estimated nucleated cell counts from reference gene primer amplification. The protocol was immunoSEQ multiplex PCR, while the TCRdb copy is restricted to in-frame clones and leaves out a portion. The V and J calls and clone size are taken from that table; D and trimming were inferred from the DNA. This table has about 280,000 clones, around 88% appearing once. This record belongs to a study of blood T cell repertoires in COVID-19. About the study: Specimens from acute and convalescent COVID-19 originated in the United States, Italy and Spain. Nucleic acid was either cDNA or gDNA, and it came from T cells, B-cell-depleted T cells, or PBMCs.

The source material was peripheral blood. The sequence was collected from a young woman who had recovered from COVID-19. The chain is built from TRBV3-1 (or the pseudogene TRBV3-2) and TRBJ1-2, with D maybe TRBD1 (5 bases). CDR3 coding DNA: TGTGCCAGCAGTTTAGAGGCAGGGTCTAACTATGGCTACACCTTC. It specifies CASSLEAGSNYGYTF.